This T cell receptor beta chain stems from a study of monozygotic twins with inflammatory bowel disease (dated by TCRdb to between 2018 and 2021). In terms of the full investigation: A total of about 28 monozygotic twin pairs were included in the full study, comprising nine German pairs (four IBD-concordant, five IBD-discordant) and 19 IBD-discordant Danish pairs. The search for disease-associated traits relied mainly on comparing IBD patients with their genetically identical healthy co-twins within discordant pairs. Each individual had, on average, about 151 000 unique TCRalpha sequences and 181 000 unique TCRbeta sequences available for analysis.

Turning to this clonotype: What this receptor recognizes is not known.

The protocol used for the library was 5' RACE. Each TCR library was prepared from around 3,200 ng of total RNA. For each sample, cDNA was synthesized in eight separate reactions using SMARTScribe reverse transcriptase. During cDNA synthesis, unique molecular identifiers containing a 6-nucleotide sample barcode were introduced by template switching. Amplification of TCRalpha and TCRbeta cDNA involved two nested PCRs of around 16 and 10 cycles, and each PCR was followed by bead purification. Before amplification, the cDNA was both treated with uracil DNA-glycosylase and purified with the QIAquick PCR purification kit. The second PCR added Illumina TruSeq-compatible adapters along with sample-specific barcodes. TapeStation and Qubit were used to check library quality and concentration, and 5 ng of each library was pooled. Sequencing of the pooled libraries was done on an Illumina HiSeq2500 single-index Rapid Run using custom sequencing primers and 2 x 100 bp reads. The original pipeline was this. MiGEC version 1.2.6 was used for UMI-based consensus assembly to correct PCR and sequencing errors. MiXCR version 2.1.1 handled V(D)J alignment, clonotype assembly and CDR3 extraction. To normalise gene usage, clonotype sharing and MAIT/NKT TCR abundance, the top 1000, 10 000 and 20 000 clonotypes in each sample were analysed. Diversity was computed as the inverse Simpson index with the vegan R package after downsampling to 27 000 UMIs. Statistical testing used paired Mann-Whitney U tests on the discordant twin pairs and applied Benjamini-Hochberg correction for multiple testing. Based on TCRdb reprocessing of the reads, there is one entry per CDR3 protein sequence, and DNA is missing. TCRdb's processing, not the study's, gives the V and J calls here. The sample's records list approximately 420,000 distinct CDR3 sequences. The top ten clonotypes cover 2% to 2.5% of the sample.

From each donor, a roughly 2.5 ml peripheral blood sample was drawn into PAXgene tubes and stored at -80 degrees C. Without T cell sorting, total RNA was isolated from whole blood using the PAXgene blood miRNA kit on an automated QIAcube. Peripheral blood from monozygotic twin pairs concordant or discordant for inflammatory bowel disease was subjected to deep TCRalpha and TCRbeta repertoire profiling with unique molecular barcoding. For every twin pair, smoking habits were documented, and each individual was categorised as a current, former or never smoker. Taken from cysteine to phenylalanine, the CDR3 has 15 residues. No DNA has been recorded. According to the germline V gene, CDR1 reads LGHNA and CDR2 reads YSLEER. Paper-wide results and their limitations: Compared with healthy twins, IBD patients shared fewer clonotypes with other individuals, and the difference was most pronounced in patients with signs of disease activity. A decrease in TCRbeta repertoire diversity, as measured by inverse Simpson index, was observed in IBD patients compared with their healthy co-twins. Because patients were on differing immunosuppressive treatments, the repertoires may have picked up extra background noise and inter-individual variability. Distinction between different T cell subtypes could not be achieved in the analysis. No difference in repertoire similarity was observed between concordant and discordant twins, possibly owing to limited statistical power. The results gave no support for a single strong signal or clonotype linked to IBD.

The source material was blood. This receptor was taken from a human donor with ulcerative colitis or Crohn's disease, or a healthy co-twin of an affected twin (not recorded which). The chain links TRBV4-3 with TRBJ1-5; TCRdb selects TRBD1, and the lack of DNA leaves this call unchecked. The CDR3 region has the sequence CASSPMTGVNQPQHF.